A selection of T cell receptor beta chains follows, all from one sample in a study of cytomegalovirus exposure and HLA in healthy donors. The assay was immunoSEQ multiplex PCR, and TCRdb's table has in-frame clones only and misses some. Of roughly 150,000 clones in the sample, around 83% are singletons; the top ten hold around 2%. Source material: PBMCs. These receptors were collected from a woman under 30 in good health and CMV-seronegative. The CDR3 runs from the conserved cysteine through the conserved F or W. Fields, in order: V gene, D gene, clone size, J gene, CDR3 DNA, CDR3 protein. The D gene is left open where the match is weak. Size is omitted from some rows. Given values are once, few, many or a class for expanded clones.

>TRBV9|NA|NA|TRBJ1-2
TGTGCCAGCAGCGTTGAACTGGGCCGGGAAAACTATGGCTACACCTTC
CASSVELGRENYGYTF
>TRBV29-1|TRBD2|once|TRBJ2-1
TGCAGCGCCCGGACTAGCGCGAACAATGAGCAGTTCTTC
CSARTSANNEQFF
>TRBV29-1|NA|NA|TRBJ1-2
TGCAGCGTTGTCGACAGAGATGGCTACACCTTC
CSVVDRDGYTF
>TRBV23-1|NA|NA|TRBJ2-4
TGCGCCAGCAGTCGGCGGGGTTCATCTGACATTCAGTACTTC
CASSRRGSSDIQYF
>TRBV2|TRBD2|NA|TRBJ2-3
TGTGCCAGCAGTGCACTTCTAGCGGGGGGCACAGATACGCAGTATTTT
CASSALLAGGTDTQYF
>TRBV6-1|NA|NA|TRBJ2-7
TGTGCCAGCAGTTCCGCATATATTGGGGGCGACGAGCAGTACTTC
CASSSAYIGGDEQYF
>TRBV28|TRBD1|NA|TRBJ2-7
TGTGCCAGCAGCCCAACTGGACAGGGGGTTATTTTCCGGTCAACCTACGAGCAGTACTTC
CASSPTGQGVIFRSTYEQYF
>TRBV28|NA|NA|TRBJ1-2
TGTGCCAGCAGTTCGCCCGGGACAACTCTAATGATCACCTTC
CASSSPGTTLMITF
>TRBV6-6|TRBD2|NA|TRBJ2-1
TGTGCCAGCACCAAGCGGGGTCACTACAATGAGCAGTTCTTC
CASTKRGHYNEQFF
>TRBV6-5|NA|NA|TRBJ1-5
TGTGCCAGCAGTAGGAGGGCGAGCAATCAGCCCCAGCATTTT
CASSRRASNQPQHF
>TRBV4-2|NA|NA|TRBJ1-5
TGTGCCAGCAGCCAAGATATCGTGCGTAATCAGCCCCAGCATTTT
CASSQDIVRNQPQHF
>TRBV15|TRBD2|NA|TRBJ2-1
TGTGCCACCAGCAGGTCAGCGGGGGGGTACTACAATGAGCAGTTCTTC
CATSRSAGGYYNEQFF
>TRBV19|NA|NA|TRBJ1-3
TGTGCCACGCACGACAACCCTGGAAACACCATATATTTT
CATHDNPGNTIYF
>TRBV19|NA|once|TRBJ2-5
TGTGCCAGTAATAACTATAAAGAGACCCAGTACTTC
CASNNYKETQYF
>TRBV21-1|NA|NA|TRBJ2-1
TGTGCCAGCAGCAACTCCCCCCTGTTGAGGGGGGGCTTCAATGAGCAGTTCTTC
CASSNSPLLRGGFNEQFF
>TRBV11-3|NA|once|TRBJ2-1
TGTGCCAGCTCGGCTAGCGAGGCAAATGAGCAGTTCTTC
CASSASEANEQFF
>TRBV30|NA|NA|TRBJ1-4
TGTGCCTGGAGTCCGCTCGGGAGGAGTAATGAAAAACTGTTTTTT
CAWSPLGRSNEKLFF
>TRBV5-1|TRBD2|NA|TRBJ2-7
TGCGCCAGGGCCGGGACTAGCGTTTCCTACGAGCAGTACTTC
CARAGTSVSYEQYF
>TRBV28|TRBD2|once|TRBJ2-1
TGTGCCAGCAGTTTTTATCTAGCGGGAGGCCTGGCCTACAATGAGCAGTTCTTC
CASSFYLAGGLAYNEQFF
>TRBV6-5|NA|NA|TRBJ1-6
TGTGCCAGCAGTTTCGGGGATTCACCCCTCCACTTT
CASSFGDSPLHF
>TRBV11-2|NA|NA|TRBJ2-2
TGTGCCAGCAGCTTAGGTCCCCCGGGGATCGCGAACACCGGGGAGCTGTTTTTT
CASSLGPPGIANTGELFF
>TRBV30|TRBD1|NA|TRBJ2-7
TGTGCCTTAACAGGGGGCGGGTACGAGCAGTACTTC
CALTGGGYEQYF
>TRBV5-8|NA|NA|TRBJ1-3
TGTGCCAGCAGCTTCTGGGACTACTCCGCCTCGGACACCATATATTTT
CASSFWDYSASDTIYF
>TRBV27|NA|NA|TRBJ2-7
TGTGCCAGCGTCGGTCCTTACGAGCAGTACTTC
CASVGPYEQYF
>TRBV29-1|TRBD2|NA|TRBJ2-3
TGCAGCGGATCCGGACTAGCGGACACAGATACGCAGTATTTT
CSGSGLADTDTQYF
>TRBV6-1|NA|NA|TRBJ1-5
TGTGCCAGCAGGACCACAGGGCTCAATCAGCCCCAGCATTTT
CASRTTGLNQPQHF
>TRBV28|TRBD1|NA|TRBJ1-1
TGTGCCAGCAGTTTCAACAGGGGAGCTTTCTTT
CASSFNRGAFF
>TRBV28|NA|NA|TRBJ2-5
TGTGCCAGCAGTCTCTCATGGAGGGGGCGGGAGACCCAGTACTTC
CASSLSWRGRETQYF